What follows describes a single T cell receptor beta chain. Its antigen is as yet unknown. The data were obtained in a study of response to subunit inactivated influenza vaccine. Germline loops: CDR1 SGHVS, CDR2 FQNEAQ. The CDR3 covers 13 residues. V was cut by 8 bases and J by 6 bases, with 17 bases left in between. Each CDR3 protein gets one entry after TCRdb re-called the RT-PCR reads with MiXCR. The sample carries roughly 710,000 distinct CDR3 sequences, 11% to 15% recorded once. Findings and caveats of the study: The authors proposed limited new T cell recruitment per seasonal influenza vaccination.

The gene calls are TRBV7-8 and TRBJ2-7, with D possibly being TRBD1 or TRBD2 (5 bases each). This sample comprised PBMCs from blood, obtained roughly 2 weeks before vaccination. This TCR was sampled from a man aged 45-65 years who received an inactivated influenza vaccine. CDR3 DNA sequence: TGTGCCAGCCAACGAGGCAGGGAGTTCGAGCAGTACTTC. Amino acids: CASQRGREFEQYF.